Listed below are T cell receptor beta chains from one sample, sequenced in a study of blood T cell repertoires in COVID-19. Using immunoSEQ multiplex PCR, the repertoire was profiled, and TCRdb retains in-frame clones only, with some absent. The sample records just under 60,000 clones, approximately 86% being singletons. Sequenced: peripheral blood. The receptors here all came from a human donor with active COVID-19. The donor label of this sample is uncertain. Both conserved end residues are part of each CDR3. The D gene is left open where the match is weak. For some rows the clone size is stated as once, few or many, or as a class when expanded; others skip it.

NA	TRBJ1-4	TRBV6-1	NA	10	CASSEVILFF	TGTGCCAGCAGTGAAGTTATACTGTTTTTT
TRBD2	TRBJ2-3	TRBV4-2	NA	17	CASSRGSGGTSTDTQYF	TGTGCCAGCAGCCGGGGGAGCGGGGGGACTAGCACAGATACGCAGTATTTT
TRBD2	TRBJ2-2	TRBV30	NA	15	CAWSVWRGGTGELFF	TGTGCCTGGAGTGTGTGGCGGGGGGGGACCGGGGAGCTGTTTTTT
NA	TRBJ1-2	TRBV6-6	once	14	CASTLHWQDYGYTF	TGTGCCAGCACCCTACACTGGCAGGACTATGGCTACACCTTC
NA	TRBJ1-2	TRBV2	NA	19	CASSEVSGLQRGSIHGYTF	TGTGCCAGCAGTGAAGTGTCAGGACTACAACGAGGTTCTATCCATGGCTACACCTTC
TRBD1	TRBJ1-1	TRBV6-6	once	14	CASRITGVNTEAFF	TGTGCCAGCAGGATAACAGGGGTGAACACTGAAGCTTTCTTT
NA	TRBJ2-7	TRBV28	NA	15	CASRVFGSSSYEQYF	TGTGCCAGCAGGGTCTTCGGGAGCAGCTCCTACGAGCAGTACTTC
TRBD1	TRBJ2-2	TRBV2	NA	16	CASSLPGQAGTGELFF	TGTGCCAGCAGCCTTCCGGGACAGGCGGGCACCGGGGAGCTGTTTTTT
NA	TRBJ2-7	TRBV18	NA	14	CASSPAGSLYEQYF	TGTGCCAGCTCACCGGCAGGGTCTCTCTACGAGCAGTACTTC
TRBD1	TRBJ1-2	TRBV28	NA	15	CASSLGQGANYGYTF	TGTGCCAGCAGCCTGGGACAGGGGGCGAACTATGGCTACACCTTC
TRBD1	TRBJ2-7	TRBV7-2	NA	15	CASSPWTGGLYEQYF	TGTGCCAGCAGCCCCTGGACAGGGGGCTTATACGAGCAGTACTTC